Following are 20 T cell receptor beta chains from one sample sequenced in a study of blood T cell repertoires in COVID-19. Libraries were prepared by immunoSEQ multiplex PCR; TCRdb keeps only in-frame clonotypes and omits some of them. Of over 100,000 clones in the sample, about four fifths were seen once. Input material: peripheral blood. The receptors stem from a woman over 75 with acute or convalescent COVID-19.

The chain combines TRBV5-1 with TRBJ2-1; TRBD2 might be the D (5 bases). The CDR3 sequence is 15 residues long. Germline V gene lookup returns CDR1 SGHRS and CDR2 YFSETQ. Deletions cut 4 bases from V and 1 base from J, with 12 bases between. In nucleotides, the CDR3 is TGCGCCAGCAGCGCCGGACTGCAATCCTACAATGAGCAGTTCTTC. Amino acid sequence: CASSAGLQSYNEQFF.

This clone was counted a single time. The chain couples TRBV18 to TRBJ2-5; no clear D. The CDR3 is made up of 13 amino acids. The germline gives CDR1 KGHSH, CDR2 LQKENI. V was shortened by 0 bases and J by 1 base, with 3 bases between the two germline ends. CDR3 sequence: CASSPPAQETQYF. DNA for the CDR3: TGTGCCAGCTCACCACCAGCCCAAGAGACCCAGTACTTC.

In its sample, this clone was seen a few times. This specimen includes other DNA sequences encoding the same CDR3. The chain employs TRBV12-3 or TRBV12-4 and TRBJ1-2; 7 nucleotides line up with TRBD1. The length of the CDR3 is 13 residues. V lost 1 base and J lost 4; bases outside the gene matches: 0. CDR3 residues: CASSLGTGYGYTF. CDR3 coding DNA: TGTGCCAGCAGTTTAGGGACAGGCTATGGCTACACCTTC.

This clone has a single count. The rearrangement uses TRBV10-3 and TRBJ1-1; D perhaps matches TRBD1 (5 bases). The CDR3 has 13 residues. CDR1 ENHRY and CDR2 SYGVKD come from the germline V gene. The V end lost 4 bases, the J end lost 1 base, and 7 bases lay between the germline ends. CDR3 sequence reads: CAISVRGNTEAFF. The CDR3 DNA sequence: TGTGCCATCAGTGTTAGGGGGAACACTGAAGCTTTCTTT.

Regarding this clone: Other DNA sequences in this sample translate to the same CDR3. The rearrangement joins TRBV19 to TRBJ1-2; 8 bases line up with TRBD1. Trimming removed 3 bases from V and 7 bases from J; junction bases left unmatched: 4. CDR1 is LNHDA, CDR2 SQIVND, per germline (reference sequence). The CDR3 contains 13 residues. For the CDR3, the DNA is TGTGCCAGTAGTATCGGACAGGGTGGTGGCTACACCTTC. Amino acid sequence: CASSIGQGGGYTF. The full variable domain, rest sourced from reference TRBV19 and TRBJ1-2, is DGGITQSPKYLFRKEGQNVTLSCEQNLNHDAMYWYRQDPGQGLRLIYYSQIVNDFQKGDIAEGYSVSREKKESFPLTVTSAQKNPTAFYLCASSIGQGGGYTFGSGTRLTVV.

The chain uses TRBV5-1 and TRBJ1-1, with 8 bases identical to TRBD1. With V trimmed by 2 bases and J by 11 bases, 5 bases remained unmatched. Per the germline V gene, CDR1 is SGHRS and CDR2 is YFSETQ. The CDR3 is 12 residues long. CDR3 protein: CASSLGQGWAFF. The CDR3 region has the DNA TGCGCCAGCAGCTTAGGACAGGGTTGGGCTTTCTTT.

The gene calls are TRBV27 and TRBJ1-5; D might be TRBD1 (5 bases). Trimming cost V 6 bases and J 6 bases, with 15 bases left between them. The CDR3 has 14 amino acids. Germline lookup yields CDR1 MNHEY and CDR2 SMNVEV (reference sequence). The DNA of the CDR3 is TGTGCCAGCAGCCCAAATCCAGGGCTTCAGCCCCAGCATTTT. Translating gives CASSPNPGLQPQHF.

The rearrangement uses TRBV3-1 (or the pseudogene TRBV3-2) and TRBJ2-4; the D is unclear. CDR3 length equals 13 residues. Germline V gives CDR1 LGHDT, CDR2 YNNKEL (reference sequence). V dropped 2 bases and J dropped 4 bases, with 6 bases sitting between them. The chain's CDR3 is CASSQFPKNIQYF. In nucleotides, the CDR3 is TGTGCCAGCAGCCAATTTCCGAAAAACATTCAGTACTTC.

V gene TRBV5-1 combines with J gene TRBJ2-3; TRBD2 agrees at 7 bases. CDR3 length equals 15 residues. Germline CDR1 SGHRS, CDR2 YFSETQ. V lost 5 bases to trimming and J lost 1 base; unmatched junction nucleotides: 7. In nucleotides, the CDR3 is TGCGCCAGCAGGCCTGGACTAGGGCGCACAGATACGCAGTATTTT. Translating gives CASRPGLGRTDTQYF.

The chain links TRBV5-1 to TRBJ1-2; no clear D. The V and J ends lost 4 bases and 6 bases respectively, with 19 bases between them. In germline, CDR1 is SGHRS, CDR2 YFSETQ. This CDR3 comprises 15 residues. Here the CDR3 DNA reads TGCGCCAGCAGCATCGACCTAGCTCCCGCCGATGGCTACACCTTC. Its translation is CASSIDLAPADGYTF.

CDR3 residues: CASSLAGHSYEQYF. As DNA, the CDR3 is TGTGCCAGCAGCTTAGCGGGACACTCCTACGAGCAGTACTTC. The gene calls are TRBV7-9 and TRBJ2-7; D possibly corresponds to TRBD1 (6 bases). The ends were cut back, 0 bases at V and 0 bases at J, with 6 bases in the middle. The CDR3 contains 14 residues. Germline CDR1 and CDR2: SEHNR and FQNEAQ (reference sequence).

The chain is built from TRBV4-1 and TRBJ2-7; D is uncertain. Trimming pared 4 bases from V and 0 bases from J, leaving 10 bases between. CDR3 length: 14 amino acids. Germline assignment: CDR1 MGHRA and CDR2 YSYEKL. The CDR3 DNA is TGCGCCAGCAGCCGAGACTTTAGCTCCTACGAGCAGTACTTC. Encoded protein: CASSRDFSSYEQYF.

The chain carries TRBV5-1 and TRBJ2-7; possible D gene TRBD1, 6 bases. The CDR3 has 14 amino acids. CDR1 SGHRS and CDR2 YFSETQ come from the germline V gene. V was clipped by 3 bases and J by 3 bases, with 13 bases between them. The CDR3 here is CASSYGDMGYEQYF. Here the CDR3 DNA reads TGCGCCAGCAGCTACGGGGACATGGGCTACGAGCAGTACTTC.

This chain links TRBV30 with TRBJ2-5; 10 bases map to TRBD2. CDR1 is GTSNPN and CDR2 is SVGIG in the germline V gene (reference sequence). The CDR3 has 15 amino acids. J lost 7 bases, V lost 2 bases, and 10 bases had no gene match. CDR3 DNA: TGTGCCTGGAGTCTGGTAGCGGGGGGCGCGGGGACCCAGTACTTC. This encodes CAWSLVAGGAGTQYF.

The chain is built from TRBV7-9 and TRBJ1-6, with TRBD1 identical over 7 bases. The CDR3 is made up of 15 amino acids. Germline V gene data show CDR1 as SEHNR and CDR2 as FQNEAQ (reference sequence). V dropped 5 bases and J dropped 9; count of bases not matched to a gene: 10. In DNA form, the CDR3 reads TGTGCCAGCAGCCAGGGGGGCAGTGGATCTTCACCCCTCCACTTT. Translation: CASSQGGSGSSPLHF. The full variable domain, completed using reference TRBV7-9 and TRBJ1-6, is DTGVSQNPRHKITKRGQNVTFRCDPISEHNRLYWYRQTLGQGPEFLTYFQNEAQLEKSRLLSDRFSAERPKGSFSTLEIQRTEQGDSAMYLCASSQGGSGSSPLHFGNGTRLTVT.

This clone was counted once. This chain connects TRBV28 to TRBJ1-4, with 7 bases matching TRBD1. The V and J ends lost 6 bases and 7 bases, in that order; junction bases with no gene match: 8. CDR1 is MDHEN, CDR2 SYDVKM, per germline. The CDR3 loop spans 14 amino acids. CDR3 sequence reads: CASSLDRAGEKLFF. The CDR3 bases are TGTGCCAGCAGCTTAGACAGGGCAGGTGAAAAACTGTTTTTT.

The rearrangement uses TRBV24-1 and TRBJ1-2, with TRBD1 as a possible D gene (6 bases). V was shortened by 4 bases and J by 9 bases, with 17 bases between the two germline ends. The CDR3 is 14 residues long. Per germline, CDR1 KGHDR and CDR2 SFDVKD. The CDR3 DNA reads as TGTGCCACCAGTGACTCCGACAGGCTGAATCGCTACACCTTC. This encodes CATSDSDRLNRYTF.

The rearrangement joins TRBV7-6 to TRBJ2-3, with D possibly matching TRBD2 (6 bases). Trimming took off 5 bases at V and 6 bases at J, with 24 bases between the two ends. CDR1 and CDR2 (germline): SGHVS, FNYEAQ. CDR3 size: 17 residues. For the CDR3, the DNA is TGTGCCAGCAGCCCTAACCAAAGAAGTGGGGGACTGGATACGCAGTATTTT. This sequence encodes CASSPNQRSGGLDTQYF.

The chain couples TRBV6-5 to TRBJ2-1; TRBD2 matches 9 bases. This CDR3 region has 13 residues. V lost 7 bases to trimming and J lost 9 bases; unmatched junction nucleotides: 7. In germline, CDR1 is MNHEY, CDR2 SVGAGI. The CDR3 region is CASTLAGLIEQFF. Written as DNA, the CDR3 is TGTGCCAGCACTCTAGCGGGACTGATTGAGCAGTTCTTC.

The rearrangement links TRBV6-6 to TRBJ1-4; D not resolved. V lost 3 bases, J lost 8 bases, and 10 bases lay in between. The CDR3 has 13 residues. Germline V lookup: CDR1 MNHNY, CDR2 SVGAGI (reference sequence). CDR3 in DNA: TGTGCCAGCAGTTATACTCTTTTGGAAAAACTGTTTTTT. Translating gives CASSYTLLEKLFF.